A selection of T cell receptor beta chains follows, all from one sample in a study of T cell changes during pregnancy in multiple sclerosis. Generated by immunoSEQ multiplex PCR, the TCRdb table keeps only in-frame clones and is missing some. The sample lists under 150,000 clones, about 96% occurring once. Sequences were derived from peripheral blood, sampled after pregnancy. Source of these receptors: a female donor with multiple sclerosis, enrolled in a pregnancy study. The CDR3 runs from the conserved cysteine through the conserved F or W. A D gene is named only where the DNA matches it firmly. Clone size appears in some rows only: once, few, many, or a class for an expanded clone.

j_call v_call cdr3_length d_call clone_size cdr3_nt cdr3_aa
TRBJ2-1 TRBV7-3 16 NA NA TGTGCCAGCAGCCCAACCGGGACTGACTCCTACAATGAGCAGTTCTTC CASSPTGTDSYNEQFF
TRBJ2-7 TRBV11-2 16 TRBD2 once TGTGCCAGCAGCCCACAACCTGCGGGGGGCTCCTACGAGCAGTACTTC CASSPQPAGGSYEQYF
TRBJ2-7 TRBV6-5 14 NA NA TGTGCCAGCAGTCCCTGGACGGGACATTACGAGCAGTACTTC CASSPWTGHYEQYF
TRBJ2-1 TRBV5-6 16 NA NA TGTGCCAGCAGCTTGGGGGCGGGGATCTCCTACAATGAGCAGTTCTTC CASSLGAGISYNEQFF
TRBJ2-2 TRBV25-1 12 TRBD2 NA TGTGCCAGCTGGGAGGGGACCGGGGAGCTGTTTTTT CASWEGTGELFF
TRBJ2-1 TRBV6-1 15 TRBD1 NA TGTGCCAGCAGTGAACAGGGGGCCTCTGTACGCGAGCAGTTCTTC CASSEQGASVREQFF
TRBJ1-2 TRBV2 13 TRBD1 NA TGTGCCAGCAGGTGGGACAGGGACTATGGCTACACCTTC CASRWDRDYGYTF
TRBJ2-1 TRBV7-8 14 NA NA TGTGCCAGCAGCTATAGCGACTCCTACAATGAGCAGTTCTTC CASSYSDSYNEQFF
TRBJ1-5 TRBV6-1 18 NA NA TGTGCCAGCAGTGAAGGCCCCACAGGCCCTGGGAGCAATCAGCCCCAGCATTTT CASSEGPTGPGSNQPQHF
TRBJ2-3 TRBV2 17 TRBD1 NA TGTGCCAGCACCGGGACAGGGGGCTTCTTGTCCACAGATACGCAGTATTTT CASTGTGGFLSTDTQYF
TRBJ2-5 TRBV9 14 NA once TGTGCCAGCAGCGTAGGGGTACCGGGAGAGACCCAGTACTTC CASSVGVPGETQYF
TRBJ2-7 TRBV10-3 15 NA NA TGTGCCATCAGTGAGCCTGTAGGGGCCTCCTACGAGCAGTACTTC CAISEPVGASYEQYF
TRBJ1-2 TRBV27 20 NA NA TGTGCCAGCAGTTTAGCCTCGCCTGTCTCGGTGGGGAGGGGAAACTATGGCTACACCTTC CASSLASPVSVGRGNYGYTF
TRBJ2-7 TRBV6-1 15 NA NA TGTGCCAGCAGCCTAAGCAGGGGACCCTCCTACGAGCAGTACTTC CASSLSRGPSYEQYF
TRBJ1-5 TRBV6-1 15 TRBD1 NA TGTGCCAGCAGTGTAAGGACAGGGGGCAATCAGCCCCAGCATTTT CASSVRTGGNQPQHF
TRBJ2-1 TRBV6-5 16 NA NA TGTGCCAGCAGTTACTCGACTCTAGCCATGAACAATGAGCAGTTCTTC CASSYSTLAMNNEQFF
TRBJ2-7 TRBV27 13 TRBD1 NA TGTGCCAGCAGTTATGGACAGGGGTACGAGCAGTACTTC CASSYGQGYEQYF
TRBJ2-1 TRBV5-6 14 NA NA TGTGCCAGCGGCAGGGAACCCTTGTACAATGAGCAGTTCTTC CASGREPLYNEQFF
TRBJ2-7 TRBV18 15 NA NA TGTGCCAGCTCCGACTTCAGTGGTGGTTCCTACGAGCAGTACTTC CASSDFSGGSYEQYF
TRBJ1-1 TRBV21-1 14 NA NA TGTGCCAGCAGCACGGGACAGGGGCACACTGAAGCTTTCTTT CASSTGQGHTEAFF
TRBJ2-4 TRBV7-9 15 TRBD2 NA TGTGCCAGCAGCTCGGCTAGCGGTGTAAAAAACATTCAGTACTTC CASSSASGVKNIQYF
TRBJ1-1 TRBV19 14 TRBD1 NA TGTGCCAGTAGTTTACAGGGGGTGCACACTGAAGCTTTCTTT CASSLQGVHTEAFF
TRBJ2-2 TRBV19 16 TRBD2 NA TGTGCCAGTAGTATGGGGGGGTTGGTGAACACCGGGGAGCTGTTTTTT CASSMGGLVNTGELFF
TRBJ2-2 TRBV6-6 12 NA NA TGTGCCAGCAGTCCTCAGGGCGGGGAGCTGTTTTTT CASSPQGGELFF
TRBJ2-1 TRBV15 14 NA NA TGTGCCACCAGCAGAGATCGTGTTTACAATGAGCAGTTCTTC CATSRDRVYNEQFF
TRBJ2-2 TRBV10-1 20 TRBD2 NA TGCGCCAGCAGTGAGCCGCCGGGACTAGCGGATCCTCCTAATCTCGGGGAGCTGTTTTTT CASSEPPGLADPPNLGELFF
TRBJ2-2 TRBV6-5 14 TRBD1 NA TGTGCCAGCAGTTACTCCAGGGGGTACGGGGAGCTGTTTTTT CASSYSRGYGELFF
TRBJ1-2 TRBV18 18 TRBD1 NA TGTGCCAGCTCACCTGGTATAATTGGACAGGGTTCGGGTCACGGCTACACCTTC CASSPGIIGQGSGHGYTF
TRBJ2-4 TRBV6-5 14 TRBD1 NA TGTGCCAGCAGTCAGGGGACAGGGGGTGGCATTCAGTACTTC CASSQGTGGGIQYF
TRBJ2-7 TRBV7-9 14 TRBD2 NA TGTGCCAGCAGCTTGTCTAGCGGACCCTACGAGCAGTACTTC CASSLSSGPYEQYF
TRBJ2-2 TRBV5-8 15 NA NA TGTGCCAGCAGACCTCAGGCGACGAACACCGGGGAGCTGTTTTTT CASRPQATNTGELFF
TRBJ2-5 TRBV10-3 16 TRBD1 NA TGTGCCATCAGTGAGGGGACAGGGCCTCAAGGGGAGACCCAGTACTTC CAISEGTGPQGETQYF